The 7 T cell receptor beta chains given below trace back to one sample, sequenced in a study of blood T cell repertoires in COVID-19. Generated by immunoSEQ multiplex PCR, the TCRdb table keeps only in-frame clones and is missing some. The sample records roughly 120,000 clones, under 95% being singletons. The source material was peripheral blood. The receptors originated from a man in his sixties with COVID-19, enrolled during active disease.

The count of this clone is one. This sequence joins TRBV11-2 and TRBJ1-2; the match to TRBD1 covers 7 bases. In germline, CDR1 is SGHAT, CDR2 FQNNGV. V gave up 5 bases and J gave up 8 bases; unmatched junction bases: 5. The CDR3 spans 12 residues. The CDR3 DNA follows: TGTGCCAGCAGCACGGACAGGATCGGCTACACCTTC. Translation: CASSTDRIGYTF.

This clone was recorded once. J is TRBJ1-2 and V is TRBV5-4; D remains unclear. V lost 3 bases and J 8 bases, leaving 11 bases between the germline ends. The germline gives CDR1 SGHNT, CDR2 YYREEE (reference sequence). CDR3 size: 12 residues. In DNA form, the CDR3 reads TGTGCCAGCAGCTGGGAGGAGAGCGGCTACACCTTC. This encodes CASSWEESGYTF. Supplemented by reference TRBV5-4 and TRBJ1-2, the full variable domain reads ETGVTQSPTHLIKTRGQQVTLRCSSQSGHNTVSWYQQALGQGPQFIFQYYREEENGRGNFPPRFSGLQFPNYSSELNVNALELDDSALYLCASSWEESGYTFGSGTRLTVV.

DNA of the CDR3: TGTGCCAGCAGCCAAGATCTAGCCCCCTACGAGCAGTACTTC. Translated, it gives CASSQDLAPYEQYF. The chain is built from TRBV3-1 (or the pseudogene TRBV3-2) and TRBJ2-7; a possible D gene is TRBD2 (5 bases). Germline assignment: CDR1 LGHDT and CDR2 YNNKEL (reference sequence). The germline V and J ends were trimmed by 0 bases and 2 bases, with 8 bases remaining between them. This CDR3 region has 14 residues.

J is TRBJ1-2 and V is TRBV11-2, with TRBD1 identical over 10 bases. The germline CDR1 and CDR2 sequences are SGHAT and FQNNGV. The CDR3 runs 15 residues. Losses at the gene ends were 4 bases for V and 7 bases for J; bases not matched to a gene: 9. The chain's CDR3 is CASSSGTGEDGGYTF. The CDR3 DNA sequence: TGTGCCAGCAGCTCCGGGACAGGGGAGGATGGTGGCTACACCTTC. Looking up the rest from reference TRBV11-2 and TRBJ1-2 gives the full variable domain: EAGVAQSPRYKIIEKRQSVAFWCNPISGHATLYWYQQILGQGPKLLIQFQNNGVVDDSQLPKDRFSAERLKGVDSTLKIQPAKLEDSAVYLCASSSGTGEDGGYTFGSGTRLTVV.

This sequence joins TRBV28 and TRBJ1-1; no definite D call. The V end lost 6 bases, the J end lost 0 bases, and 14 bases lay between the germline ends. This CDR3 region has 15 residues. Germline loops: CDR1 MDHEN, CDR2 SYDVKM. This CDR3 is CASSPGGKLNTEAFF. As DNA, the CDR3 is TGTGCCAGCAGCCCTGGCGGGAAATTGAACACTGAAGCTTTCTTT.

The CDR3 region has the DNA TGCGCCAGCATATCTAGCGGGAGGGCGGAGGAGACCCAGTACTTC. Its protein product is CASISSGRAEETQYF. The chain employs TRBV5-1 and TRBJ2-5, with 12 bases aligning to TRBD2. Germline V lookup: CDR1 SGHRS, CDR2 YFSETQ. The V and J ends lost 6 bases and 5 bases, in that order; junction bases with no gene match: 8. This CDR3 has 15 amino acids. The complete variable domain, with remaining parts taken from reference TRBV5-1 and TRBJ2-5, reads KAGVTQTPRYLIKTRGQQVTLSCSPISGHRSVSWYQQTPGQGLQFLFEYFSETQRNKGNFPGRFSGRQFSNSRSEMNVSTLELGDSALYLCASISSGRAEETQYFGPGTRLLVL.

The chain couples TRBV18 to TRBJ1-4, with D uncertain. The V gene lost 5 bases and the J gene lost 2 bases, with 9 bases spanning the gap. Germline assignment: CDR1 KGHSH and CDR2 LQKENI. This CDR3 has 14 amino acids. The CDR3: CASSGQTTNEKLFF. The DNA for the CDR3 is TGTGCCAGCTCAGGCCAGACTACTAATGAAAAACTGTTTTTT.